The clone carrying this T cell receptor (beta chain) was picked up a small number of times. For the second PCR, which ran for roughly 7 to 11 cycles, a sample-barcoded 5' primer and a J-beta primer mix were used. MiXCR, applied by TCRdb to the 5' RACE reads, yields one record per CDR3 protein. The sample has about 1.7 million distinct CDR3 sequences; 28% are singletons. The record originates from a study of blood T cells in healthy people across ages. CDR3 length: 12 amino acids. The germline gives CDR1 LNHDA, CDR2 SQIVND (reference sequence). The V end lost 5 bases, the J end lost 8 bases, and 10 bases lay between the germline ends.

Material for sequencing was blood. This chain joins TRBV19 and TRBJ2-1; no definite D call. This sequence was found in a woman aged 25 to 39 in good health. CDR3 nucleotides: TGTGCCAGTAGTGCCAGATACGATGAGCAGTTCTTC. This gives the protein CASSARYDEQFF.